These 19 T cell receptor beta chains share one sample of origin, sequenced in a study of monozygotic twins with inflammatory bowel disease. TCRdb re-called the 5' RACE reads; every CDR3 protein appears as one record, without DNA. The table gives roughly 200,000 distinct CDR3 sequences; the top ten clones make up under 8.5% of it. The sequenced sample was blood. The receptors derive from a human donor with ulcerative colitis or Crohn's disease, or a healthy co-twin of an affected twin (not recorded which).

The chain uses TRBV29-1 and TRBJ2-3; the TCRdb D gene call, TRBD2, has no DNA to confirm it. CDR1 and CDR2 (germline): SQVTM, ANQGSEA. The CDR3 is 13 amino acids. CDR3 sequence: CSVASVLTDTQYF.

The chain employs TRBV7-2 and TRBJ2-7; TCRdb calls TRBD1, which cannot be checked without DNA. CDR1 is SGHTA, CDR2 FQGNSA, per germline. This CDR3 has 13 amino acids. The CDR3: CASSLERGNEQYF.

V and J are TRBV5-8 and TRBJ1-6. This CDR3 has 13 residues. The germline V gene has CDR1 SGHTS and CDR2 YDEGEE. This CDR3 is CASSFTSGSPLHF.

The chain combines TRBV4-3 with TRBJ2-4. Per the germline V gene, CDR1 is LGHNA and CDR2 is YSLEER. The CDR3 has 16 amino acids. CDR3 in amino acids: CASSQEASLVGNMQYF.

This chain joins TRBV11-3 and TRBJ2-1; TCRdb selects TRBD1, and the lack of DNA leaves this call unchecked. The CDR3 covers 13 residues. CDR1 and CDR2 (germline): SGHNT, YENEEA. CDR3 loop: CASSLESGGEEFF.

By frequency, this clonotype registers medium-sized. This sequence joins TRBV20-1 and TRBJ2-1; TCRdb selects TRBD2, and the lack of DNA leaves this call unchecked. The CDR3 has 16 residues. Germline CDR1 and CDR2: DFQATT and SNEGSKA (reference sequence). This chain's CDR3 is CSARPLRGGSYNEQFF.

The gene calls are TRBV10-3 and TRBJ1-1; TCRdb outputs TRBD1, but without DNA this stays unchecked. Germline V CDR1 and CDR2: ENHRY, SYGVKD. This CDR3 has 13 residues. The CDR3 loop reads CAISEGQGPEAFF.

The gene calls are TRBV7-9 and TRBJ2-3; TCRdb's D call of TRBD2 is untestable without DNA. CDR1 is SEHNR, CDR2 FQNEAQ, per germline (reference sequence). The CDR3 runs 18 residues. The CDR3 is CASSPKYRLAGMRDTQYF.

The rearrangement uses TRBV6-5 and TRBJ1-2; lacking DNA, the TRBD1 call made by TCRdb goes unchecked. CDR1 and CDR2 from the germline V gene are MNHEY and SVGAGI. The CDR3 is 17 residues long. This CDR3 reads CASSYGVRGDTNYGYTF.

The gene calls are TRBV6-5 and TRBJ2-1; TCRdb's D call of TRBD2 is untestable without DNA. Germline values: CDR1 MNHEY, CDR2 SVGAGI. This CDR3 comprises 16 residues. CDR3 in amino acids: CASSSSAGGRNAEQFF.

V is TRBV2 and J is TRBJ2-1; the D gene TCRdb calls, TRBD2, cannot be checked with no DNA. The CDR3 runs to 11 residues. Germline CDR1 SNHLY, CDR2 FYNNEI. The CDR3 spells CASIRDYLQFF.

The chain employs TRBV29-1 and TRBJ2-3. CDR3 length: 12 residues. Per germline, CDR1 SQVTM and CDR2 ANQGSEA. The CDR3 here is CSVEDLGDTQYF.

The chain has TRBV20-1 and TRBJ1-1. CDR1 is DFQATT, CDR2 SNEGSKA, per germline (reference sequence). This CDR3 is built from 13 residues. The CDR3 loop is CSALMAGWTEAFF.

V and J are TRBV27 and TRBJ2-5. The germline CDR1 and CDR2 sequences are MNHEY and SMNVEV (reference sequence). The CDR3 runs 14 residues. The CDR3 sequence is CASSLYGDPQTQYF.

V is TRBV30 and J is TRBJ2-2. Germline V gives CDR1 GTSNPN, CDR2 SVGIG (reference sequence). There are 12 residues in the CDR3. The CDR3 loop is CAGQWNTGELFF.

The chain joins TRBV6-1 to TRBJ2-7; the D call of TRBD1 rests on TCRdb alone, since no DNA is present to check it. The V gene's germline CDR1 is MNHNS and CDR2 SASEGT. The CDR3 is made up of 13 amino acids. The CDR3 reads CASKDSLAYEQYF.

This chain links TRBV6-1 with TRBJ1-4; TCRdb designates TRBD1, a call that cannot be tested without DNA. The CDR3 has 14 residues. Germline V gene data show CDR1 as MNHNS and CDR2 as SASEGT. The CDR3 region is CASSRQGVKEKLFF.

This chain joins TRBV10-3 and TRBJ1-1. The CDR3 is 14 residues long. Germline CDR1 reads ENHRY; CDR2 reads SYGVKD. The chain's CDR3 is CAISESAGNTEAFF.

This chain links TRBV7-2 with TRBJ1-1; TCRdb's D call, TRBD1, is unchecked because there is no DNA. The CDR3 has 16 residues. Germline CDR1 SGHTA, CDR2 FQGNSA. CDR3 sequence reads: CASSPRGGVMNTEAFF.